The next 18 T cell receptor beta chains were all read from a single sample in a study of T cells after posttransplantation cyclophosphamide. Cells defined as naive were viable CD3+CD4+ or CD3+CD8+ and CCR7+CD45RA+CD45RO-CD95-CD27+CD28+. The repertoire was sequenced with immunoSEQ multiplex PCR; TCRdb's copy has only in-frame clones and lacks some. The sample includes about 32,000 clones, 75% to 95% of them seen just once. The specimen sequenced was naive CD4+ T cells sorted from PBMCs. All receptors derive from a woman aged 55-69 years in good health, CMV-negative, and a related stem cell transplant donor.

This clone has just a few counts. The rearrangement uses TRBV6-6 and TRBJ2-5; 13 bases fit TRBD2. The V segment lost 2 bases and the J segment 6 bases; nucleotides outside the gene matches: 6. This CDR3 region has 16 residues. Germline V lookup: CDR1 MNHNY, CDR2 SVGAGI (reference sequence). For the CDR3, the DNA is TGTGCCAGCAGTTACGTGACTAGCGGGAGGCAGCAGACCCAGTACTTC. As protein: CASSYVTSGRQQTQYF.

The chain couples TRBV5-1 to TRBJ1-2; the D gene is possibly TRBD1 (6 bases). Germline CDR1 SGHRS, CDR2 YFSETQ. V was shortened by 1 base and J by 5 bases, with 12 bases between the two germline ends. This CDR3 region has 14 residues. The CDR3 DNA sequence: TGCGCCAGCAGCTTGTACAGGGAAGGATATGGCTACACCTTC. Translation gives CASSLYREGYGYTF.

The count of this clone is one. J is TRBJ2-3 and V is TRBV13, with TRBD2 identical over 12 bases. Germline CDR1 PRHDT, CDR2 FYEKMQ (reference sequence). There are 16 residues in the CDR3. Trimming at V came to 2 bases and at J to 4 bases, leaving 4 bases not matched to a gene. CDR3 coding DNA: TGTGCCAGCAGCTTATGGCTAGCGGGGGGGGCAGATACGCAGTATTTT. Translation gives CASSLWLAGGADTQYF.

The genes are TRBV9 and TRBJ1-1; no clear D gene. Germline CDR1 and CDR2: SGDLS and YYNGEE. V shed 0 bases and J shed 3 bases, with 6 bases lying between them. This CDR3 is 13 amino acids long. The CDR3: CASSVGSDTEAFF. The CDR3 coding sequence is TGTGCCAGCAGCGTAGGGTCGGACACTGAAGCTTTCTTT. The full variable domain, completed using reference TRBV9 and TRBJ1-1, is DSGVTQTPKHLITATGQRVTLRCSPRSGDLSVYWYQQSLDQGLQFLIQYYNGEERAKGNILERFSAQQFPDLHSELNLSSLELGDSALYFCASSVGSDTEAFFGQGTRLTVV.

The V gene is TRBV9, the J gene TRBJ1-4, with a weak D call TRBD1 (6 bases). The CDR3 totals 16 residues. Germline CDR1 SGDLS, CDR2 YYNGEE. V was cut by 3 bases and J by 6 bases, with 18 bases left in between. CDR3 amino acids: CASSASGTPGDEKLFF. The CDR3 DNA reads TGTGCCAGCAGCGCCTCCGGGACCCCAGGGGATGAAAAACTGTTTTTT.

The V and J genes are TRBV5-4 and TRBJ2-2; TRBD1 might be the D (5 bases). Trimming left V 5 bases short and J 2 bases short, with 10 bases between. CDR3 size: 14 residues. Germline V gene sequence: CDR1 SGHNT, CDR2 YYREEE (reference sequence). This chain's CDR3 is CASSSDSNTGELFF. CDR3 DNA: TGTGCCAGCAGTTCTGACAGTAACACCGGGGAGCTGTTTTTT.

The chain joins TRBV7-3 to TRBJ2-4; TRBD1 matches 9 bases. This CDR3 contains 16 residues. The germline gives CDR1 SGHTA, CDR2 FQGTGA. The J segment lost 8 bases and the V segment lost 5 bases, leaving 13 bases of the junction unmatched. CDR3 sequence (DNA): TGTGCCAGCAGCCCACCCGACAGGGGGAAAGGGGACATTCAGTACTTC. It encodes CASSPPDRGKGDIQYF.

This clone is a singleton in its sample. V gene TRBV5-1 combines with J gene TRBJ1-1, with D unresolved. The length of the CDR3 is 14 residues. V shed 0 bases and J shed 0 bases, with 6 bases lying between them. CDR1 SGHRS and CDR2 YFSETQ come from the germline V gene. The CDR3 DNA sequence: TGCGCCAGCAGCTTGGATCCGGTGAACACTGAAGCTTTCTTT. It encodes CASSLDPVNTEAFF.

The genes are TRBV5-4 and TRBJ2-1; TRBD2 matches at 16 bases. Germline V gene sequence: CDR1 SGHNT, CDR2 YYREEE (reference sequence). The CDR3 covers 17 residues. Unmatched junction bases numbered 2, after V lost 3 bases and J lost 2 bases. The CDR3 DNA sequence: TGTGCCAGCAGCTCAGGGACTAGCGGGAGGGCCTACAATGAGCAGTTCTTC. Its protein product is CASSSGTSGRAYNEQFF. Looking up the rest from reference TRBV5-4 and TRBJ2-1 gives the full variable domain: ETGVTQSPTHLIKTRGQQVTLRCSSQSGHNTVSWYQQALGQGPQFIFQYYREEENGRGNFPPRFSGLQFPNYSSELNVNALELDDSALYLCASSSGTSGRAYNEQFFGPGTRLTVL.

The chain uses TRBV30 and TRBJ1-1; possible D gene TRBD1, 6 bases. Trimming took off 0 bases at V and 4 bases at J, with 12 bases between the two ends. The CDR3 contains 14 residues. The germline CDR1 and CDR2 sequences are GTSNPN and SVGIG (reference sequence). The CDR3 sequence is CAWSVSRGSTEAFF. The CDR3 DNA sequence: TGTGCCTGGAGTGTAAGTAGGGGGAGCACTGAAGCTTTCTTT.

This chain connects TRBV6-5 to TRBJ2-4, with TRBD2 identical over 8 bases. The trim removed 4 bases at V and 4 bases at J, leaving 6 bases unmatched. The germline gives CDR1 MNHEY, CDR2 SVGAGI. The CDR3 contains 15 residues. The CDR3 loop reads CASSSAGGKKNIQYF. The CDR3 nucleotides read TGTGCCAGCAGTTCCGCGGGGGGCAAAAAAAACATTCAGTACTTC.

The chain combines TRBV9 with TRBJ2-7; 9 bases map to TRBD1. The CDR3 sequence is 15 residues long. The V and J ends lost 0 bases and 4 bases, in that order; junction bases with no gene match: 5. Germline V gives CDR1 SGDLS, CDR2 YYNGEE. The CDR3 bases are TGTGCCAGCAGCGTAGGGGACAGGGAATGGTACGAGCAGTACTTC. Translating gives CASSVGDREWYEQYF. Drawing the rest from reference TRBV9 and TRBJ2-7, the complete variable domain is DSGVTQTPKHLITATGQRVTLRCSPRSGDLSVYWYQQSLDQGLQFLIQYYNGEERAKGNILERFSAQQFPDLHSELNLSSLELGDSALYFCASSVGDREWYEQYFGPGTRLTVT.

The chain combines TRBV5-1 with TRBJ1-4; 7 bases match TRBD1. V was pared by 4 bases and J by 5 bases, with 5 bases of the junction left unmatched. Germline V gives CDR1 SGHRS, CDR2 YFSETQ. The CDR3 length is 14 residues. The CDR3 sequence is CASSLGTVNEKLFF. The CDR3 DNA is TGCGCCAGCAGCCTCGGGACAGTAAATGAAAAACTGTTTTTT.

This clone has only one observation. The CDR3 spells CASSDGGSMLNEQFF. The CDR3, as DNA: TGTGCCAGTAGTGACGGCGGGTCGATGTTGAATGAGCAGTTCTTC. V usage is TRBV19 and J usage is TRBJ2-1, with D possibly TRBD2 on 5 matching bases. This CDR3 has 15 amino acids. Per germline, CDR1 LNHDA and CDR2 SQIVND (reference sequence). The ends were cut back, 5 bases at V and 7 bases at J, with 18 bases in the middle.

This clone was seen a single time. The V and J genes are TRBV4-1 and TRBJ2-3; TRBD2 matches 7 bases. Germline assignment: CDR1 MGHRA and CDR2 YSYEKL. V shed 3 bases and J 6 bases; nucleotides not matched to a gene: 12. The CDR3 spans 16 residues. CDR3 nucleotide sequence: TGCGCCAGCAGCCAGTCGGGTTCGGGAGGAGGGGATACGCAGTATTTT. Translating gives CASSQSGSGGGDTQYF.

This sequence joins TRBV7-8 and TRBJ2-5; 15 bases map to TRBD2. With V trimmed by 10 bases and J by 5 bases, 8 bases remained unmatched. There are 15 residues in the CDR3. Germline-derived CDR1 and CDR2 are SGHVS and FQNEAQ. The CDR3 region has the DNA TGTGCCACCCGGACTAGCGGGGGGGCGAGGGAGACCCAGTACTTC. Protein product: CATRTSGGARETQYF.

CDR3 nucleotides: TGTGCCAGCAGCCCCCCTCAGGGTCCGCAGTACTTC. Protein sequence: CASSPPQGPQYF. The J gene is TRBJ2-7, the V gene TRBV28, with D possibly being TRBD1 (5 bases). Germline loops: CDR1 MDHEN, CDR2 SYDVKM. V dropped 6 bases and J dropped 9 bases, with 15 bases sitting between them. The CDR3 totals 12 residues.

This chain connects TRBV7-9 to TRBJ2-6; the D gene is possibly TRBD1 (7 bases). Germline CDR1 and CDR2: SEHNR and FQNEAQ (reference sequence). The CDR3 has 15 amino acids. Trimming took off 6 bases at V and 3 bases at J, with 12 bases between the two ends. DNA for the CDR3: TGTGCCAGCAGAGGAGGGGGCAGTGGGGCCAACGTCCTGACTTTC. Residues: CASRGGGSGANVLTF.